The 20 T cell receptor beta chains reported below all come from one sample, sequenced in a study of CD8 T cells in ankylosing spondylitis. Study results and caveats: Characteristic of ankylosing spondylitis blood, it appeared, was a TCR beta motif comprising about eight highly homologous variants.

These receptors are not linked to any known antigen. TCRdb itself ran the 5' RACE reads through MiXCR, one entry per CDR3 protein. The repertoire holds under 550,000 distinct CDR3 sequences, with approximately 26% as singletons. Sequencing used blood, either unsorted or a sorted T cell fraction (not recorded which). The origin of the receptors is a male donor with ankylosing spondylitis.

CDR3: CASSERGQPNTEAFF. CDR3 coding DNA: TGCGCCAGCAGCGAGCGAGGGCAGCCGAACACTGAAGCTTTCTTT. This chain joins TRBV5-1 and TRBJ1-1; D ambiguous. Deletions cut 4 bases from V and 1 base from J, with 14 bases between. The CDR3 runs 15 residues. Germline-derived CDR1 and CDR2 are SGHRS and YFSETQ.

The chain joins TRBV5-6 to TRBJ2-7; the match to TRBD1 covers 9 bases. Germline trimming cut 2 bases from V and 2 bases from J; bases unmatched to any gene: 5. The CDR3 covers 15 residues. CDR1 is SGHDT and CDR2 is YYEEEE in the germline V gene. The CDR3 DNA follows: TGTGCCAGCAGCTTTTGGACAGGGGCTCCCTACGAGCAGTACGTC. Its protein product is CASSFWTGAPYEQYV.

This clonotype has only a few counts. J is TRBJ2-7 and V is TRBV5-1; D perhaps matches TRBD1 (5 bases). V was trimmed by 0 bases and J by 1 base, leaving 8 bases between them. The length of the CDR3 is 14 residues. CDR1 and CDR2 (germline): SGHRS, YFSETQ. The CDR3 region has the DNA TGCGCCAGCAGCTTGGAGGCAGGGTCCTACGAGCAGTACTTC. It encodes CASSLEAGSYEQYF.

The chain links TRBV7-2 to TRBJ2-1; 12 nucleotides agree with TRBD2. V lost 5 bases, J lost 15 bases, and 8 bases stayed unmatched. The CDR3 sequence is 13 residues long. Germline V gene data show CDR1 as SGHTA and CDR2 as FQGNSA. CDR3 protein: CASSLSTSGRLFF. The CDR3 DNA follows: TGTGCCAGCAGCCTGAGTACTAGCGGGAGGTTGTTCTTC.

The chain uses TRBV20-1 and TRBJ2-7; no reliable D call. V was shortened by 4 bases and J by 2 bases, with 6 bases between the two germline ends. The CDR3 totals 11 residues. CDR1 DFQATT and CDR2 SNEGSKA come from the germline V gene (reference sequence). The CDR3 DNA is TGCAGTGCTACCCGGCCCTACGAGCAGTACTTC. It codes for CSATRPYEQYF.

The CDR3 protein is CASSGLAGFTGELFF. CDR3 DNA: TGTGCCAGCAGCGGACTAGCGGGGTTTACCGGGGAGCTGTTTTTT. The chain combines TRBV6-1 with TRBJ2-2; 12 bases map to TRBD2. CDR3 length equals 15 residues. Germline CDR1 and CDR2: MNHNS and SASEGT. V shed 6 bases, J shed 5 bases, and the junction held 4 bases outside the gene matches.

This clonotype was picked up a small number of times. The chain uses TRBV3-1 and TRBJ2-1; 12 bases map to TRBD2. V shed 4 bases, J shed 6 bases, and the junction held 7 bases outside the gene matches. The germline V gene has CDR1 LGHDT and CDR2 YNNKEL (reference sequence). The CDR3 is made up of 16 amino acids. CDR3 region: CASSPLLAGGSNEQFF. CDR3 nucleotide sequence: TGTGCCAGCAGCCCACTCCTAGCGGGAGGGAGCAATGAGCAGTTCTTC.

The chain links TRBV24-1 to TRBJ2-1, with 9 bases matching TRBD2. The germline gives CDR1 KGHDR, CDR2 SFDVKD. With 5 bases clipped from V and 7 bases from J, the junction kept 5 bases outside the gene matches. CDR3 size: 14 residues. The CDR3 region has the DNA TGTGCCACCAGTGCCGTCGGACTAGCGAATGAGCAGTTCTTC. This gives the protein CATSAVGLANEQFF.

This chain connects TRBV12-3 or TRBV12-4 to TRBJ1-4; D unclear. This CDR3 spans 15 amino acids. V lost 3 bases, J lost 0 bases, and 8 bases lay in between. The CDR3 DNA reads TGTGCCAGCAGTTTGGGCAGCTCAACTAATGAAAAACTGTTTTTT. Its protein product is CASSLGSSTNEKLFF.

The CDR3 DNA reads as TGCAGTGCTAAGGGACAGTTAGAGGATGGGGAAAAACTGTTTTTT. Amino acid sequence: CSAKGQLEDGEKLFF. This sequence joins TRBV20-1 and TRBJ1-4; the match to TRBD1 covers 7 bases. J was trimmed by 8 bases and V by 4 bases; bases with no gene match: 13. Germline CDR1 reads DFQATT; CDR2 reads SNEGSKA (reference sequence). The CDR3 covers 15 residues.

V is TRBV7-2 and J is TRBJ2-1; D ambiguous. Germline-derived CDR1 and CDR2 are SGHTA and FQGNSA. The CDR3 has 16 residues. V shed 2 bases and J shed 4 bases, with 15 bases lying between them. The CDR3 sequence: CASSLSGGITYNEQFF. The CDR3 DNA follows: TGTGCCAGCAGCTTATCTGGCGGAATCACGTACAATGAGCAGTTCTTC.

The rearrangement links TRBV18 to TRBJ1-5; 9 positions match TRBD1. Germline V gene data show CDR1 as KGHSH and CDR2 as LQKENI. The CDR3 contains 16 residues. J was trimmed by 7 bases and V by 6 bases; bases with no gene match: 13. CDR3 sequence (DNA): TGTGCCAGCTCCCGAAGTAGGGACAGGGAGGTGCAGCCCCAGCATTTT. The encoded protein is CASSRSRDREVQPQHF.

This clonotype was detected a few times. The J gene is TRBJ2-7, the V gene TRBV12-3 or TRBV12-4; D is possibly TRBD1 or TRBD2 (5 bases each). V lost 3 bases to trimming and J lost 8 bases, with 11 bases between them. The CDR3 is made up of 12 amino acids. The DNA of the CDR3 is TGTGCCAGCAGTTTTCAGGGAGCCCAGCAGTACTTC. The encoded protein is CASSFQGAQQYF.

In its sample, this clonotype was seen a few times. The chain uses TRBV5-6 and TRBJ2-3, with a tentative D call TRBD2 (6 bases). The V and J ends lost 0 bases and 5 bases respectively, with 16 bases between them. In germline, CDR1 is SGHDT, CDR2 YYEEEE. The CDR3 is 16 amino acids. CDR3 loop: CASSLEEGGARDTQYF. The CDR3 region has the DNA TGTGCCAGCAGCTTGGAGGAGGGCGGGGCCCGAGATACGCAGTATTTT.

Here the CDR3 reads CSVGPSGRADTQYF. The CDR3 nucleotides read TGCAGCGTGGGGCCTAGCGGGAGGGCAGATACGCAGTATTTT. The V call is TRBV29-1, the J call TRBJ2-3; 12 bases are a match to TRBD2. The germline V gene encodes CDR1 SQVTM and CDR2 ANQGSEA. This CDR3 is 14 amino acids long. J was trimmed by 4 bases and V by 6 bases; bases with no gene match: 5.

The sample holds a few counts of this clonotype. The chain carries TRBV9 and TRBJ2-5; TRBD1 matches at 7 bases. The germline gives CDR1 SGDLS, CDR2 YYNGEE. Unmatched junction bases numbered 5, after V lost 0 bases and J lost 3 bases. This CDR3 comprises 15 residues. CDR3 amino acids: CASSVDATGEETQYF. The CDR3 region has the DNA TGTGCCAGCAGCGTAGATGCTACAGGGGAAGAGACCCAGTACTTC. Using reference TRBV9 and TRBJ2-5 for the parts outside the CDR3, the full variable domain is DSGVTQTPKHLITATGQRVTLRCSPRSGDLSVYWYQQSLDQGLQFLIQYYNGEERAKGNILERFSAQQFPDLHSELNLSSLELGDSALYFCASSVDATGEETQYFGPGTRLLVL.

The chain recombines TRBV20-1 with TRBJ2-1; 12 bases align to TRBD2. Germline CDR1 and CDR2: DFQATT and SNEGSKA (reference sequence). J was trimmed by 4 bases and V by 1 base; bases with no gene match: 14. The CDR3 has 19 residues. The CDR3 DNA sequence: TGCAGTGCTAGAGGACCCCCTAGCGGGAGGGCCCTCCTGTACAATGAGCAGTTCTTC. This codes for CSARGPPSGRALLYNEQFF.

The chain employs TRBV3-1 and TRBJ1-6; D unresolved. V gave up 1 base and J gave up 7 bases, with 17 bases separating them. CDR1 is LGHDT and CDR2 is YNNKEL in the germline V gene (reference sequence). This CDR3 spans 17 amino acids. This CDR3 reads CASSQVLAIGSNSPLHF. CDR3 nucleotides: TGTGCCAGCAGCCAAGTCCTTGCAATAGGGTCGAATTCACCCCTCCACTTT. The complete variable domain, with remaining parts taken from reference TRBV3-1 and TRBJ1-6, reads DTAVSQTPKYLVTQMGNDKSIKCEQNLGHDTMYWYKQDSKKFLKIMFSYNNKELIINETVPNRFSPKSPDKAHLNLHINSLELGDSAVYFCASSQVLAIGSNSPLHFGNGTRLTVT.

A few counts support this clonotype. J is TRBJ1-6 and V is TRBV11-2, with D maybe TRBD1 (5 bases). Trimming shortened V by 3 bases and J by 5 bases, and 5 bases separated the two germline ends. Germline CDR1 is SGHAT and CDR2 is FQNNGV. This CDR3 contains 13 residues. The CDR3 here is CASSLTDNSPLHF. CDR3 nucleotide sequence: TGTGCCAGCAGCTTGACAGATAATTCACCCCTCCACTTT.

This sequence joins TRBV11-2 and TRBJ2-7, with D perhaps TRBD2 (5 bases). CDR3 length equals 14 residues. Germline loops: CDR1 SGHAT, CDR2 FQNNGV. V was trimmed by 4 bases and J by 3 bases, leaving 13 bases between them. CDR3 bases: TGTGCCAGCAGCTCCCGCGGACTCAACTACGAGCAGTACGTC. Encoded protein: CASSSRGLNYEQYV.